The T cell receptor beta chain under discussion was sequenced for a study of cytomegalovirus exposure and HLA in healthy donors. In the PCR, 60 Vbeta and 13 Jbeta primers were used. Here immunoSEQ multiplex PCR was the method, and the copy in TCRdb shows in-frame clones only, minus some. The sample consists of 90,000 to 140,000 clones, roughly 80% of them appearing once. The CDR3 extends over 13 amino acids. Germline CDR1 reads SGHTA; CDR2 reads FQGTGA. V lost 4 bases, J lost 4 bases, and 2 bases stayed unmatched. The V gene is TRBV7-3, the J gene TRBJ2-5; the match to TRBD2 covers 8 bases. The TCR comes from a woman aged 40 to 50 in good health and CMV-seropositive. Source material: PBMCs. For the CDR3, the DNA is TGTGCCAGCAGCTCCGGGGGGGGAGAGACCCAGTACTTC. It translates to CASSSGGGETQYF.